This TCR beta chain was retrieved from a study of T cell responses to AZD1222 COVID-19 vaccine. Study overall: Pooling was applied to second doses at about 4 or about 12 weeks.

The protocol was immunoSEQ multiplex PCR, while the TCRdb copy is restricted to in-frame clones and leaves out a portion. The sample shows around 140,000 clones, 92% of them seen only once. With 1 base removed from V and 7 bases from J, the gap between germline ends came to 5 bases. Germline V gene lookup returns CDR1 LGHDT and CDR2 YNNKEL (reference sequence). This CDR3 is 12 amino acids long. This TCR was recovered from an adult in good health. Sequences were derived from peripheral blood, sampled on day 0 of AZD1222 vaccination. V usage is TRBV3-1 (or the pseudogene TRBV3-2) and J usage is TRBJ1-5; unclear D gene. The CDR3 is CASSQGEQPQHF. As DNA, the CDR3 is TGTGCCAGCAGCCAAGGGGAACAGCCCCAGCATTTT.